The next 22 T cell receptor beta chains were all read from a single sample in a study of shared clonotypes between healthy human individuals. The protocol was immunoSEQ multiplex PCR, while the TCRdb copy is restricted to in-frame clones and leaves out a portion. The data hold 950,000 to 1,200,000 clones, with 70% to 85% observed a single time. Sequencing was carried out using memory CD4+ T cells from PBMCs. Indicated subset: CD45RA-negative fraction. Every receptor here comes from a man aged 18-30 years in good health. Some clones in this sample may be carry-over from other donors' samples.

This chain connects TRBV30 to TRBJ2-2, with D maybe TRBD1 (6 bases). Trimming left V 1 base short and J 4 bases short, with 13 bases between. Germline loops: CDR1 GTSNPN, CDR2 SVGIG (reference sequence). CDR3 size: 15 residues. CDR3 amino acids: CAWSGGPLGTGELFF. DNA for the CDR3: TGTGCCTGGAGTGGGGGGCCGTTGGGCACCGGGGAGCTGTTTTTT. The whole variable domain, remainder taken from reference TRBV30 and TRBJ2-2, is SQTIHQWPATLVQPVGSPLSLECTVEGTSNPNLYWYRQAAGRGLQLLFYSVGIGQISSEVPQNLSASRPQDRQFILSSKKLLLSDSGFYLCAWSGGPLGTGELFFGEGSRLTVL.

V usage is TRBV7-2 and J usage is TRBJ1-3; 9 bases agree with TRBD1. The CDR3 runs to 13 residues. With 4 bases clipped from V and 8 bases from J, the junction kept 3 bases outside the gene matches. Per germline, CDR1 SGHTA and CDR2 FQGNSA. This chain's CDR3 is CASSSRTGDTIYF. The CDR3 DNA is TGTGCCAGCAGCTCAAGGACAGGGGACACCATATATTTT.

This rearrangement joins TRBV27 to TRBJ2-3; D call uncertain. Germline CDR1 MNHEY, CDR2 SMNVEV (reference sequence). V dropped 3 bases and J dropped 2 bases, with 9 bases sitting between them. CDR3 length: 14 amino acids. CDR3 loop: CASSFYANTDTQYF. DNA for the CDR3: TGTGCCAGCAGTTTTTATGCTAACACAGATACGCAGTATTTT.

With respect to this clone: A much larger clonotype is one base distant, so this may be a read error. The CDR3, as DNA: TGTGCCAGCAGCCGGGGACTAGCGGGAGTGACAGATACGCAGTATTTT. This gives the protein CASSRGLAGVTDTQYF. The chain employs TRBV5-6 and TRBJ2-3; 14 nucleotides agree with TRBD2. This CDR3 contains 16 residues. Germline V lookup: CDR1 SGHDT, CDR2 YYEEEE. V lost 4 bases to trimming and J lost 3 bases; unmatched junction nucleotides: 4. Full variable domain (remainder filled in from reference TRBV5-6 and TRBJ2-3): DAGVTQSPTHLIKTRGQQVTLRCSPKSGHDTVSWYQQALGQGPQFIFQYYEEEERQRGNFPDRFSGHQFPNYSSELNVNALLLGDSALYLCASSRGLAGVTDTQYFGPGTRLTVL.

Turning to this clone: The same CDR3 can be traced to other DNA sequences in this sample. The chain employs TRBV20-1 and TRBJ1-1; D gene ambiguous. The CDR3 has 11 residues. V was clipped by 3 bases and J by 3 bases, with 5 bases between them. CDR1 is DFQATT, CDR2 SNEGSKA, per germline (reference sequence). The CDR3 spells CSASRDTEAFF. The CDR3 DNA reads as TGCAGTGCTAGTCGGGACACTGAAGCTTTCTTT.

The V and J genes are TRBV5-4 and TRBJ2-1, with 7 positions matching TRBD1. V trimming: 2 bases; J trimming: 7 bases; junction bases outside the gene matches: 6. Germline values: CDR1 SGHNT, CDR2 YYREEE (reference sequence). The CDR3 loop spans 14 amino acids. The CDR3 region has the DNA TGTGCCAGCAGCTTTGACAGGGCCAGGAATGAGCAGTTCTTC. It yields the protein CASSFDRARNEQFF.

V is TRBV9 and J is TRBJ2-5; the match to TRBD2 covers 10 bases. CDR1 is SGDLS and CDR2 is YYNGEE in the germline V gene. The CDR3 totals 16 residues. Trimming at V came to 3 bases and at J to 5 bases, leaving 10 bases not matched to a gene. CDR3 nucleotide sequence: TGTGCCAGCAGCGGGGGTCGGCTAGCGGGAGTTGAGACCCAGTACTTC. The encoded protein is CASSGGRLAGVETQYF.

There are a few counts of this clone. The chain is built from TRBV9 and TRBJ2-1; D may be TRBD2 (6 bases). The CDR3 has 17 residues. Germline loops: CDR1 SGDLS, CDR2 YYNGEE. V lost 3 bases and J lost 4, with 20 bases in between. CDR3 region: CASSARGREALYNEQFF. CDR3 nucleotides: TGTGCCAGCAGCGCTAGGGGCAGGGAGGCACTGTACAATGAGCAGTTCTTC.

This clone showed up just once. This chain links TRBV28 with TRBJ1-1; D gene uncertain. Trimming removed 1 base from V and 10 bases from J, with 19 bases in between. Germline CDR1 MDHEN, CDR2 SYDVKM. The CDR3 covers 15 residues. This CDR3 reads CASSLFAHSLYGAFF. The CDR3 coding sequence is TGTGCCAGCAGTTTATTCGCTCATAGCCTCTATGGAGCTTTCTTT.

The chain recombines TRBV6-1 with TRBJ1-5; D is ambiguous. CDR1 MNHNS and CDR2 SASEGT come from the germline V gene. This CDR3 comprises 11 residues. Between the trimmed V and J ends, which lost 2 bases and 5 bases, there was a span of 1 base. DNA of the CDR3: TGTGCCAGCAGTGAACATCAGCCCCAGCATTTT. Protein sequence: CASSEHQPQHF.

The rearrangement joins TRBV6-6 to TRBJ2-5; TRBD2 matches at 7 bases. Per the germline V gene, CDR1 is MNHNY and CDR2 is SVGAGI (reference sequence). The CDR3 extends over 16 amino acids. J lost 1 base, V lost 6 bases, and 11 bases had no gene match. The CDR3 region is CASRGGVTRAQETQYF. The CDR3 DNA is TGTGCCAGCAGGGGGGGGGTCACCCGTGCCCAAGAGACCCAGTACTTC.

This rearrangement joins TRBV5-1 to TRBJ2-1, with TRBD2 identical over 8 bases. V shed 4 bases and J 1 base; nucleotides not matched to a gene: 7. Germline V CDR1 and CDR2: SGHRS, YFSETQ. The CDR3 has 16 residues. The CDR3 DNA reads as TGCGCCAGCAGCCCTTCGCCGGGAGGGTCCTACAATGAGCAGTTCTTC. Its protein product is CASSPSPGGSYNEQFF.

This clone was seen many times. Other DNA sequences of this sample code for an identical CDR3. The V call is TRBV29-1, the J call TRBJ1-2; maybe TRBD1 (6 bases). The germline CDR1 and CDR2 sequences are SQVTM and ANQGSEA. The CDR3 extends over 15 amino acids. V lost 4 bases, J lost 8 bases, and 23 bases lay in between. The CDR3 protein is CSVAYTSGWGQGYTF. CDR3 coding DNA: TGCAGCGTTGCTTATACCTCGGGATGGGGGCAGGGCTACACCTTC.

The V gene is TRBV9, the J gene TRBJ2-1; 7 bases are shared with TRBD2. With V trimmed by 4 bases and J by 7 bases, 5 bases remained unmatched. CDR1 and CDR2 (germline): SGDLS, YYNGEE. The CDR3 runs 13 residues. CDR3 DNA: TGTGCCAGCAGCCCCGGACTAGAAAATGAGCAGTTCTTC. It encodes CASSPGLENEQFF.

The chain carries TRBV7-9 and TRBJ2-7; 7 nucleotides line up with TRBD1. CDR1 and CDR2 from the germline V gene are SEHNR and FQNEAQ (reference sequence). This CDR3 comprises 12 residues. The V and J ends lost 7 bases and 3 bases, in that order; junction bases with no gene match: 3. The DNA for the CDR3 is TGTGCCAGCACATCAGGGGGCTACGAGCAGTACTTC. Its translation is CASTSGGYEQYF.

This sequence joins TRBV28 and TRBJ2-4, with no clear D. The V end was cut by 3 bases, the J end by 8 bases, with 5 bases between. Germline V gives CDR1 MDHEN, CDR2 SYDVKM. The CDR3 length is 11 residues. DNA of the CDR3: TGTGCCAGCAGTTTGCGCGACATTCAGTACTTC. Its protein product is CASSLRDIQYF.

This clone was counted a few times. The rearrangement uses TRBV28 and TRBJ2-7; TRBD2 matches at 10 bases. Germline V lookup: CDR1 MDHEN, CDR2 SYDVKM. The CDR3 is 14 residues long. V was pared by 7 bases and J by 1 base, with 4 bases of the junction left unmatched. Here the CDR3 reads CASNVAGGSYEQYF. The CDR3 DNA follows: TGTGCCAGCAACGTAGCGGGAGGTTCCTACGAGCAGTACTTC. Complete variable domain (other parts from reference TRBV28 and TRBJ2-7): DVKVTQSSRYLVKRTGEKVFLECVQDMDHENMFWYRQDPGLGLRLIYFSYDVKMKEKGDIPEGYSVSREKKERFSLILESASTNQTSMYLCASNVAGGSYEQYFGPGTRLTVT.

This chain joins TRBV6-5 and TRBJ2-1; a possible D gene is TRBD2 (6 bases). Germline loops: CDR1 MNHEY, CDR2 SVGAGI. The CDR3 extends over 13 amino acids. V lost 6 bases and J 8 bases, leaving 14 bases between the germline ends. The CDR3 DNA reads TGTGCCAGCAGGGGGGGTGGGCTTCATGAGCAGTTCTTC. Translated, it gives CASRGGGLHEQFF.

The chain recombines TRBV5-4 with TRBJ2-1; 12 bases align to TRBD2. Trimming removed 5 bases from V and 0 bases from J; junction bases left unmatched: 9. The CDR3 contains 18 residues. Germline loops: CDR1 SGHNT, CDR2 YYREEE (reference sequence). CDR3 DNA sequence: TGTGCCAGCAGTTATGGACTAGCGGGGAGGAGCTCCTACAATGAGCAGTTCTTC. This gives the protein CASSYGLAGRSSYNEQFF.

The rearrangement joins TRBV5-1 to TRBJ2-2; D may match TRBD1 or TRBD2 (6 bases each). The germline V gene has CDR1 SGHRS and CDR2 YFSETQ. V was pared by 1 base and J by 5 bases, with 12 bases between. The CDR3 consists of 15 residues. CDR3 nucleotide sequence: TGCGCCAGCAGCTTGTCACCGGGGGCGACCGGGGAGCTGTTTTTT. As protein: CASSLSPGATGELFF.

The chain is built from TRBV7-9 and TRBJ2-7, with 7 bases aligning to TRBD2. This CDR3 region has 14 residues. The junction had 0 bases not matched to a gene; V was cut back by 1 base and J by 0 bases. CDR1 is SEHNR and CDR2 is FQNEAQ in the germline V gene (reference sequence). This chain's CDR3 is CASSLGTSSYEQYF. CDR3 DNA: TGTGCCAGCAGCTTAGGGACTAGCTCCTACGAGCAGTACTTC. The complete variable domain, with remaining parts taken from reference TRBV7-9 and TRBJ2-7, reads DTGVSQNPRHKITKRGQNVTFRCDPISEHNRLYWYRQTLGQGPEFLTYFQNEAQLEKSRLLSDRFSAERPKGSFSTLEIQRTEQGDSAMYLCASSLGTSSYEQYFGPGTRLTVT.

This clone has just one count. A read error may explain this, as a much larger clone is one base away. Other DNA sequences in this sample translate to the same CDR3. V and J are TRBV28 and TRBJ2-5; D is unresolved. V lost 5 bases and J lost 5, with 3 bases in between. The CDR3 spans 10 residues. Germline V gene lookup returns CDR1 MDHEN and CDR2 SYDVKM. CDR3: CASSRETQYF. CDR3 DNA sequence: TGTGCCAGCAGTCGCGAGACCCAGTACTTC.